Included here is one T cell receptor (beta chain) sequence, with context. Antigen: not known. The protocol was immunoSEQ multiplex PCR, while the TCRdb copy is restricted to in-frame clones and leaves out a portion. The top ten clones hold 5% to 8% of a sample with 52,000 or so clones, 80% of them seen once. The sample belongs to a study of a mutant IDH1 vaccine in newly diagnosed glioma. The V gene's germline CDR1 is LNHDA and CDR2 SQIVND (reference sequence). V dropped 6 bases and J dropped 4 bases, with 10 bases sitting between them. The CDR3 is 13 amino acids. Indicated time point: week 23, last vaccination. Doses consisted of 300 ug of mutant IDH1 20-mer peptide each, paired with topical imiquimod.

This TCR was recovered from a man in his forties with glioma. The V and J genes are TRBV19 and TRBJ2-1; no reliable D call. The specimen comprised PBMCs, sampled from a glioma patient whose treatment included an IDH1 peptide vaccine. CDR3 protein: CASRGRIYNEQFF. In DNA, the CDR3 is TGTGCCAGTAGGGGCCGGATATACAATGAGCAGTTCTTC.